The source of this TCR beta chain is a study of T cells in women clearing cervical HPV infection. The wider study: Case blood was drawn a median approximately five months after lesion detection.

Germline V gene lookup returns CDR1 SSHAT and CDR2 FNYEAQ (reference sequence). The CDR3 covers 15 residues. Generated by immunoSEQ multiplex PCR, the TCRdb table keeps only in-frame clones and is missing some. The table for this sample gives over 25,000 clones. Study-level results: CIN3+ cases had significantly higher TCR repertoire richness than controls, but evenness did not differ. TRBV6-7 abundance was lower in cases than controls (around 0.1% versus 0.15%).

On this clone itself: The target antigen is unknown. One junction end does not reproduce the germline sequence, and a read error may be involved. The read halts 3 residues ahead of the CDR3 end, with the missing end drawn from the germline J gene.

All donors had a single incident cervical HPV16 infection, not prevalent. The chain employs TRBV7-7 and TRBJ2-7, with 14 bases lining up with TRBD2. Source material: blood buffy coat. The receptor's source is a woman aged 18-70 years with a cervical HPV16 infection that either progressed to CIN3+ or cleared (not recorded which). CDR3 bases read: TGTGCTAGCAGCCCAGGGACTAGCGGGAGCTACGAG. The encoded protein is CASSPGTSGSYE. The CDR3 in full is CASSPGTSGSYEQYF.